Listed here is a single T cell receptor (beta chain). No antigen is known for it. Rearranged V-D-J TRB sequences were amplified with a mixed TRB-A/B primer pool. TCRdb redid the calling of the multiplex PCR reads with MiXCR, one entry per CDR3 protein. The sample shows about 11,000 distinct CDR3 sequences, about 31% of them seen only once. The data are from a study of T cell repertoires in aging, cancer and after chemotherapy. Findings of the study overall: Median generation probability rose over the chemotherapy interval in each cancer cohort, suggesting rebound thymic output.

CDR1 is GTSNPN and CDR2 is SVGIG in the germline V gene (reference sequence). There are 15 residues in the CDR3. Trimming left V 0 bases short and J 4 bases short, with 15 bases between. The template was genomic DNA from peripheral blood, not RNA. The TCR originated in a human donor in good health. The donor label of this sample is uncertain. The gene calls are TRBV30 and TRBJ1-2, with D tentatively TRBD1 (5 bases). Sequenced input: blood. CDR3 region: CAWSVSGTPSYGYTF. The CDR3 nucleotides read TGTGCCTGGAGTGTATCCGGGACCCCTTCCTATGGCTACACCTTC.